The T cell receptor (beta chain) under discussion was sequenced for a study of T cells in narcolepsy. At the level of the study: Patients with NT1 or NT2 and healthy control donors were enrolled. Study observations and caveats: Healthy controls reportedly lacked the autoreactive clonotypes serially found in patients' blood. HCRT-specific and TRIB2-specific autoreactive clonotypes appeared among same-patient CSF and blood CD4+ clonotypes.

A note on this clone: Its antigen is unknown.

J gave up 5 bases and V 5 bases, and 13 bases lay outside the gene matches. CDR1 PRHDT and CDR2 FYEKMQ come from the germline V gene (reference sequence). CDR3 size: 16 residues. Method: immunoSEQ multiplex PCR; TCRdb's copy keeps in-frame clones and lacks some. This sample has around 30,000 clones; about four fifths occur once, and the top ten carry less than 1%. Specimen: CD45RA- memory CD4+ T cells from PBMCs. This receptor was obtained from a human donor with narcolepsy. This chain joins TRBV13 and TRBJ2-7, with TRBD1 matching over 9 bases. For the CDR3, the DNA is TGTGCCAGCAGCGTTTACACCGGGACAGGGATCCACGAGCAGTACTTC. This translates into CASSVYTGTGIHEQYF.